The 11 T cell receptor beta chains presented below share a single source sample, sequenced in a study of cytomegalovirus exposure and HLA in healthy donors. The PCR employed 60 Vbeta primers together with 13 Jbeta primers. The repertoire was sequenced with immunoSEQ multiplex PCR; TCRdb's copy has only in-frame clones and lacks some. Counted here are 100,000 to 150,000 clones, roughly 70% occurring once; the ten biggest clones make up under 4.5%. The specimen sequenced was PBMCs. These receptors all come from a man aged 35-49 years in good health and CMV-seropositive.

This clone appeared a few times. This specimen includes other DNA sequences encoding the same CDR3. The gene calls are TRBV5-4 and TRBJ2-2; 7 nucleotides agree with TRBD1. Germline loops: CDR1 SGHNT, CDR2 YYREEE (reference sequence). The CDR3 runs 15 residues. The junction had 5 bases not matched to a gene; V was cut back by 4 bases and J by 2 bases. The CDR3 DNA follows: TGTGCCAGCAGCGTGGGACAGAGAAACACCGGGGAGCTGTTTTTT. Translation: CASSVGQRNTGELFF.

The gene calls are TRBV6-5 and TRBJ1-5; D perhaps matches TRBD1 (6 bases). The V and J ends lost 6 bases and 5 bases respectively, with 11 bases between them. CDR1 is MNHEY, CDR2 SVGAGI, per germline. The CDR3 extends over 13 amino acids. Written as DNA, the CDR3 is TGTGCCAGCAGGGGGGGGCGCGATCAGCCCCAGCATTTT. It yields the protein CASRGGRDQPQHF.

The chain couples TRBV28 to TRBJ2-1, with 13 bases lining up with TRBD2. V shed 6 bases and J 9 bases; nucleotides not matched to a gene: 17. This CDR3 has 18 amino acids. Germline values: CDR1 MDHEN, CDR2 SYDVKM. The CDR3 DNA follows: TGTGCCAGCAGCCGTCTACTACTAGCGGGAGGGCCTGTGGGTGAGCAGTTCTTC. It codes for CASSRLLLAGGPVGEQFF.

This clone was detected only a few times. CDR3 bases: TGCGCCAGCAGTCGGACTAGCGCCTCCTACGAGCAGTACTTC. It translates to CASSRTSASYEQYF. The chain combines TRBV5-1 with TRBJ2-7; 9 bases match TRBD2. Germline assignment: CDR1 SGHRS and CDR2 YFSETQ. V lost 5 bases and J lost 0; bases outside the gene matches: 3. The CDR3 sequence is 14 residues long.

This clone has only a few counts. This chain links TRBV7-2 with TRBJ1-3; D unclear. V shed 5 bases and J shed 0 bases, with 11 bases lying between them. CDR1 and CDR2 from the germline V gene are SGHTA and FQGNSA. This CDR3 is built from 15 residues. In nucleotides, the CDR3 is TGTGCCAGCAGCCTAGGCTACCGCTCTGGAAACACCATATATTTT. This sequence encodes CASSLGYRSGNTIYF.

V and J are TRBV5-1 and TRBJ2-5; 10 bases agree with TRBD2. The J segment lost 5 bases and the V segment lost 7 bases, leaving 8 bases of the junction unmatched. Germline assignment: CDR1 SGHRS and CDR2 YFSETQ. The CDR3 has 14 amino acids. DNA of the CDR3: TGCGCCAGCGGCACTAGCGGGGATTATGAGACCCAGTACTTC. It translates to CASGTSGDYETQYF.

This clone has a single count. The chain has TRBV21-1 and TRBJ1-1. TRBV21-1 is noted as a pseudogene. This CDR3 has 15 amino acids. CDR3 sequence: CASRAGEEKNTEAFF. CDR3 nucleotides: TGTGCCAGCAGAGCCGGGGAGGAGAAAAACACTGAAGCTTTCTTT.

The chain employs TRBV4-1 and TRBJ2-2; TRBD2 agrees at 7 bases. This CDR3 spans 18 amino acids. V was clipped by 1 base and J by 1 base; unmatched bases: 9. Germline values: CDR1 MGHRA, CDR2 YSYEKL. The CDR3 loop is CASSQGGGGRVNTGELFF. As DNA, the CDR3 is TGCGCCAGCAGCCAAGGGGGGGGTGGGAGGGTGAACACCGGGGAGCTGTTTTTT.

As concerns this clone: The junction departs from the called germline gene at one end, perhaps through a read error. The chain has TRBV7-9 and TRBJ2-3; tentative D call: TRBD2 (7 bases). Germline CDR1 SEHNR, CDR2 FQNEAQ (reference sequence). CDR3 size: 19 residues. For the CDR3, the DNA is TGTTCCAGCAGCTTAGAGGGGGGGCCGGGGGGACTGCGCACAGATACGCAGTATTTT. Amino acids: CSSSLEGGPGGLRTDTQYF.

V gene TRBV12-5 combines with J gene TRBJ2-1; possible D gene TRBD2, 7 bases. V lost 2 bases, J lost 5 bases, and 13 bases lay in between. Germline V gene lookup returns CDR1 LGHNT and CDR2 FRNRAP. The CDR3 consists of 15 residues. CDR3 in amino acids: CASGLSGGGNNEQFF. CDR3 in DNA: TGTGCTAGTGGTTTGAGTGGCGGGGGCAACAATGAGCAGTTCTTC.

This clone was recorded once. This sequence joins TRBV19 and TRBJ2-1, with D uncertain. V lost 2 bases, J lost 2 bases, and 4 bases lay in between. CDR1 and CDR2 (germline): LNHDA, SQIVND (reference sequence). CDR3 length: 13 amino acids. The CDR3 is CASSINTYNEQFF. In DNA, the CDR3 is TGTGCCAGTAGTATAAACACCTACAATGAGCAGTTCTTC.